The TCR beta chain under discussion was sequenced for a study of shared clonotypes between healthy human individuals. Repertoires were generated with immunoSEQ multiplex PCR, while TCRdb's copy carries only in-frame clones and drops some. Of approximately 980,000 clones listed, approximately 80% are singletons. This clonotype originated in a young man in good health. The sequenced sample consisted of memory CD4+ T cells sorted from blood. This sample's subset: CD45RA-negative fraction.

The CDR3 nucleotides read TGTGCCAGCAGGAACCGGGACAATGAAAAACTGTTTTTT. It is translated as CASRNRDNEKLFF. V gene TRBV5-4 combines with J gene TRBJ1-4, with D possibly TRBD1 on 5 matching bases. CDR3 length: 13 residues. Deletions cut 5 bases from V and 5 bases from J, with 10 bases between. The V gene's germline CDR1 is SGHNT and CDR2 YYREEE (reference sequence).